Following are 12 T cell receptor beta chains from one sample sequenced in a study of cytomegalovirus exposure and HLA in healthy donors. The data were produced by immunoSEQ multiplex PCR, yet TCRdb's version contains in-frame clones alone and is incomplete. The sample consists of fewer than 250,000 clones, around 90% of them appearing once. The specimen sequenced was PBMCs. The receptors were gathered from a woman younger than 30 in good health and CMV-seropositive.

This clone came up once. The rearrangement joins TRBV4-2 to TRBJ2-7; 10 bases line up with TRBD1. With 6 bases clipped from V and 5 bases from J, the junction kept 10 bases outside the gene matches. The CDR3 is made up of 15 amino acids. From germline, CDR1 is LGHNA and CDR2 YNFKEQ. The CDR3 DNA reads TGTGCCAGCAGTATGGGACAGGGGAGTCTTGACGAGCAGTACTTC. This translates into CASSMGQGSLDEQYF.

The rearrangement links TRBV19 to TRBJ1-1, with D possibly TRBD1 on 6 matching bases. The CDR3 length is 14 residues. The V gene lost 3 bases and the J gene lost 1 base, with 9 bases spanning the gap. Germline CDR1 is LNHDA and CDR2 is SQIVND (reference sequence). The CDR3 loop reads CASSIVRGNTEAFF. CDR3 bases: TGTGCCAGTAGTATTGTCAGGGGGAACACTGAAGCTTTCTTT.

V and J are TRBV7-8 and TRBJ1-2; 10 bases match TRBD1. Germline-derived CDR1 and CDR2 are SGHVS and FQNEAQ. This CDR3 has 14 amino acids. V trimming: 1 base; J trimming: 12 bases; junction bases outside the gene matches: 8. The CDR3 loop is CASSLGGTGDPNTF. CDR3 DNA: TGTGCCAGCAGCTTAGGAGGGACAGGGGATCCTAACACCTTC.

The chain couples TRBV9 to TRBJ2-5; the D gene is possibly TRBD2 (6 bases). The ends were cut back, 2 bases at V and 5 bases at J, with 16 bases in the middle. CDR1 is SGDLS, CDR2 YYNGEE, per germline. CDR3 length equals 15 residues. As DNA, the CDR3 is TGTGCCAGCAGCGTGGGGGGAGGAGGAGGGGAGACCCAGTACTTC. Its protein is CASSVGGGGGETQYF.

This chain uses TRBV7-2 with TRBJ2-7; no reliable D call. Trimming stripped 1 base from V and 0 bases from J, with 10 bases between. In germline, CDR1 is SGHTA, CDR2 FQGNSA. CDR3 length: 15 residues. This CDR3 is CASSLGRQVSYEQYF. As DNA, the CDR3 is TGTGCCAGCAGCTTAGGTCGGCAGGTCTCCTACGAGCAGTACTTC.

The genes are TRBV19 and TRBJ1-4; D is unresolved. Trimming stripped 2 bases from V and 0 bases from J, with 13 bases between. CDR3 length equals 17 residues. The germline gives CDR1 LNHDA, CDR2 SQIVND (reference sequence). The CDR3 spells CASSIFGDIATNEKLFF. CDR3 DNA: TGTGCCAGTAGTATATTCGGGGATATTGCAACTAATGAAAAACTGTTTTTT.

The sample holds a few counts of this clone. CDR3 nucleotides: TGTGCCAGCAGCTTAGAGTTTCGGGGGAACTATGGCTACACCTTC. The encoded protein is CASSLEFRGNYGYTF. The chain recombines TRBV11-2 with TRBJ1-2, with D tentatively TRBD1 (5 bases). This CDR3 has 15 amino acids. Germline V gene sequence: CDR1 SGHAT, CDR2 FQNNGV. The germline V and J ends were trimmed by 0 bases and 2 bases, with 10 bases remaining between them.

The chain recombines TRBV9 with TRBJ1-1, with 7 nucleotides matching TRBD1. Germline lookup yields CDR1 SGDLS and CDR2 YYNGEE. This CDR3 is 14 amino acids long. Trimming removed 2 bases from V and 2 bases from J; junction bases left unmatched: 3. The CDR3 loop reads CASSVGQINTEAFF. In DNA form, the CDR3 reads TGTGCCAGCAGCGTGGGACAGATAAACACTGAAGCTTTCTTT. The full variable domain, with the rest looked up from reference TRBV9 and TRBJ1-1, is DSGVTQTPKHLITATGQRVTLRCSPRSGDLSVYWYQQSLDQGLQFLIQYYNGEERAKGNILERFSAQQFPDLHSELNLSSLELGDSALYFCASSVGQINTEAFFGQGTRLTVV.

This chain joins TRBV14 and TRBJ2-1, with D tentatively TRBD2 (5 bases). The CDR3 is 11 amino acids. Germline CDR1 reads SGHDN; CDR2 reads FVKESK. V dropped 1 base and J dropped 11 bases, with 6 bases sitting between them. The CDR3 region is CASSQGTQQFF. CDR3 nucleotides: TGTGCCAGCAGCCAAGGGACTCAGCAGTTCTTC.

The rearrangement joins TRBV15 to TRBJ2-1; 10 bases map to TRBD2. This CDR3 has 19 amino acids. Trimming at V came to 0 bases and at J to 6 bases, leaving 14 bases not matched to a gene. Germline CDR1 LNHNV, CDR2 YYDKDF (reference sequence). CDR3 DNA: TGTGCCACCAGCAGAGACTCTCGGGGGGTAGCGGGAGGCTCCAATGAGCAGTTCTTC. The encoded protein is CATSRDSRGVAGGSNEQFF.

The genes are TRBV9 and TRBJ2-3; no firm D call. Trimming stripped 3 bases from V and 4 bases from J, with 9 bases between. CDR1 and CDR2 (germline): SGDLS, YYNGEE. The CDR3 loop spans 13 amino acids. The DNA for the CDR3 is TGTGCCAGCAGCGCACTCCGGGCAGATACGCAGTATTTT. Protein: CASSALRADTQYF.

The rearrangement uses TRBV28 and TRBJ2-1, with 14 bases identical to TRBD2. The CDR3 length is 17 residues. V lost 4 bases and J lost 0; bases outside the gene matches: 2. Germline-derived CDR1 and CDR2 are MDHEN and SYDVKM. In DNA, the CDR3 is TGTGCCAGCAGTTCCGGGACTAGCGGGAGCTCCTACAATGAGCAGTTCTTC. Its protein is CASSSGTSGSSYNEQFF.